These 8 T cell receptor beta chains were sequenced from one sample in a study of CD8+CD57+ T cells in acquired aplastic anemia. Profiles of TCR beta VDJ and CDR3 were generated from a genomic DNA template. TCRdb re-called the reads with MiXCR, one entry per CDR3 protein. The table includes around 180,000 distinct CDR3 sequences, 64% detected once. Specimen: sorted CD4+, CD8+, or CD8+CD57+ T cells (not recorded which) from PBMCs. These receptors all stem from a human donor with severe aplastic anemia or a healthy control (not recorded which).

This clonotype occurred a few times. This chain links TRBV29-1 with TRBJ1-2; a possible D gene is TRBD1 (6 bases). V was pared by 4 bases and J by 2 bases, with 11 bases between. The CDR3 has 13 residues. Germline V gene lookup returns CDR1 SQVTM and CDR2 ANQGSEA. Written as DNA, the CDR3 is TGCAGCGTTGTAGGGGGGGAAAACTATGGCTACACCTTC. Its protein product is CSVVGGENYGYTF.

This clonotype was counted at least ten times. The chain is built from TRBV4-1 and TRBJ2-5, with D hard to call. Between the trimmed V and J ends, which lost 1 base and 2 bases, there was a span of 5 bases. Germline loops: CDR1 MGHRA, CDR2 YSYEKL. This CDR3 region has 13 residues. The CDR3 DNA sequence: TGCGCCAGCAGCCAAGGGGGACAAGAGACCCAGTACTTC. Its protein is CASSQGGQETQYF.

This clonotype has just a few counts. The chain combines TRBV15 with TRBJ2-2; D uncertain. The CDR3 has 15 residues. Germline V gene sequence: CDR1 LNHNV, CDR2 YYDKDF (reference sequence). The V end was cut by 1 base, the J end by 4 bases, with 10 bases between. CDR3 sequence reads: CATSRAAVVTGELFF. The CDR3 region has the DNA TGTGCCACCAGCAGAGCGGCAGTCGTCACCGGGGAGCTGTTTTTT.

The CDR3 bases are TGTGCCAGCAGTGTTGAACTTCTGAACACTGAAGCTTTCTTT. Translating gives CASSVELLNTEAFF. The genes are TRBV2 and TRBJ1-1; D is uncertain. Trimming took 4 bases from V and 0 from J, leaving 9 bases between them. The CDR3 contains 14 residues. Germline V gives CDR1 SNHLY, CDR2 FYNNEI.

The genes are TRBV20-1 and TRBJ2-3; TRBD1 matches at 11 bases. Trimming cost V 5 bases and J 7 bases; bases outside gene matches: 8. Germline CDR1 reads DFQATT; CDR2 reads SNEGSKA (reference sequence). The CDR3 is 14 amino acids. The CDR3 spells CSARGQGAGNTQYF. The CDR3 DNA reads as TGCAGTGCTCGCGGACAGGGGGCGGGGAATACGCAGTATTTT.

This chain connects TRBV15 to TRBJ2-7; 7 nucleotides align to TRBD2. The length of the CDR3 is 14 residues. Trimming at V came to 5 bases and at J to 4 bases, leaving 8 bases not matched to a gene. Germline V gives CDR1 LNHNV, CDR2 YYDKDF (reference sequence). The CDR3 coding sequence is TGTGCCACCAGCGTCCTTGCGGGGGAATACGAGCAGTACTTC. Encoded protein: CATSVLAGEYEQYF.

Notes on this clonotype: A junction boundary mismatches the germline segment, possibly from a read error. In nucleotides, the CDR3 is TGTGCCAGCAGCCACCTTGCCGGGACGGGGAACACTGAAGCTTTC. This codes for CASSHLAGTGNTEAF. The gene calls are TRBV7-3 and TRBJ2-6; D might be TRBD1 or TRBD2, each matching 5 bases. The CDR3 sequence is 15 residues long. CDR1 and CDR2 (germline): SGHTA, FQGTGA.

The chain uses TRBV20-1 and TRBJ2-7; 7 nucleotides agree with TRBD2. Trimming cost V 5 bases and J 0 bases; bases outside gene matches: 4. The CDR3 extends over 13 amino acids. Germline V lookup: CDR1 DFQATT, CDR2 SNEGSKA (reference sequence). The CDR3 DNA is TGCAGTGCTGTGCGGGAGTCCTCCTACGAGCAGTACTTC. As protein: CSAVRESSYEQYF.